This entry concerns a single T cell receptor beta chain. The same CDR3 also results from other DNA sequences found in this sample. These data originate in a study of blood T cell repertoires in COVID-19. Sequenced by immunoSEQ multiplex PCR; TCRdb stores in-frame clones only, minus some. Of a few hundred thousand clones in the sample, about 90% were seen once. This TCR was recovered from a woman younger than 45 who had recovered from COVID-19. The source material was PBMCs or T cells enriched from blood (not recorded which).

The CDR3 reads CASSLGQGSSGANVLTF. The CDR3 nucleotides read TGCGCCAGCAGCTTGGGACAGGGGTCCTCTGGGGCCAACGTCCTGACTTTC. The chain carries TRBV5-1 and TRBJ2-6; 8 bases line up with TRBD1. Germline V lookup: CDR1 SGHRS, CDR2 YFSETQ. CDR3 length: 17 amino acids. V lost 0 bases and J lost 0; bases outside the gene matches: 2.